These 32 T cell receptor beta chains share one sample of origin, sequenced in a study of T cells after yellow fever vaccination (dated by TCRdb to between 2018 and 2021). The treatment or condition label on this specimen signifies: live attenuated yellow fever vaccine strain. Library preparation was by 5' RACE. The sequencer was an Illumina NovaSeq 6000. Starting from the raw public reads, TCRdb applied fastp trimming at Q25, assembled clones with MiXCR and retained in-frame beta chains. CDR3 protein sequences are deduplicated, and each keeps its most common genes and DNA. This sample gives about 350,000 distinct CDR3 sequences in total; under 15% of them show up just once. Of the sample, 3.2% falls within the top ten clones. Source: CD4+ T cells sorted from PBMCs, taken 15 days after the yellow fever booster vaccination. All receptors come from a man younger than 35 who received the YFV17D yellow fever vaccine.

In this sample, this clonotype turned up many times. The chain uses TRBV7-2 and TRBJ2-3; D not resolved. Trimming stripped 2 bases from V and 5 bases from J, with 11 bases between. This CDR3 has 14 residues. Germline-derived CDR1 and CDR2 are SGHTA and FQGNSA. CDR3 coding DNA: TGTGCCAGCAGCTTAACGTGGGTGGGAGATACGCAGTATTTT. It codes for CASSLTWVGDTQYF. Full variable domain (rest looked up from reference TRBV7-2 and TRBJ2-3): GAGVSQSPSNKVTEKGKDVELRCDPISGHTALYWYRQSLGQGLEFLIYFQGNSAPDKSGLPSDRFSAERTGGSVSTLTIQRTQQEDSAVYLCASSLTWVGDTQYFGPGTRLTVL.

The chain joins TRBV7-9 to TRBJ2-1, with 9 bases that match TRBD1. V trimming: 6 bases; J trimming: 8 bases; junction bases outside the gene matches: 5. This CDR3 has 13 amino acids. Germline lookup yields CDR1 SEHNR and CDR2 FQNEAQ (reference sequence). CDR3 sequence (DNA): TGTGCCAGCAGTTGGACAGGGGAACATGAGCAGTTCTTC. Translated, it gives CASSWTGEHEQFF. The variable domain in full, with the rest retrieved from reference TRBV7-9 and TRBJ2-1, is DTGVSQNPRHKITKRGQNVTFRCDPISEHNRLYWYRQTLGQGPEFLTYFQNEAQLEKSRLLSDRFSAERPKGSFSTLEIQRTEQGDSAMYLCASSWTGEHEQFFGPGTRLTVL.

The chain joins TRBV18 to TRBJ1-1; tentatively, D is TRBD1 (6 bases). In germline, CDR1 is KGHSH, CDR2 LQKENI. The CDR3 has 16 residues. V lost 3 bases and J lost 5, with 19 bases in between. The CDR3 DNA sequence: TGTGCCAGCTCACCGGTGACAGGAGTAATCCCTACTGAAGCTTTCTTT. This sequence encodes CASSPVTGVIPTEAFF.

This clonotype was seen more than once but under ten times. The gene calls are TRBV5-1 and TRBJ1-1; D gene unclear. The V gene's germline CDR1 is SGHRS and CDR2 YFSETQ. The CDR3 is 15 amino acids. Trimming cost V 0 bases and J 0 bases, with 9 bases left between them. The CDR3 protein is CASSLAGIMNTEAFF. The CDR3 region has the DNA TGCGCCAGCAGCTTGGCGGGGATCATGAACACTGAAGCTTTCTTT.

This clonotype has ten or more counts. The chain has TRBV10-3 and TRBJ1-4; weak D call: TRBD1 (5 bases). Trimming pared 6 bases from V and 8 bases from J, leaving 13 bases between. Germline loops: CDR1 ENHRY, CDR2 SYGVKD. This CDR3 has 13 amino acids. CDR3 sequence reads: CAISAGTGEKLFF. The CDR3 DNA reads as TGTGCCATCAGCGCGGGGACGGGAGAAAAACTGTTTTTT.

There are a few counts of this clonotype. The chain joins TRBV20-1 to TRBJ2-1; D may match TRBD1 or TRBD2 (6 bases each). This CDR3 is 14 amino acids long. Germline lookup yields CDR1 DFQATT and CDR2 SNEGSKA (reference sequence). V was shortened by 5 bases and J by 7 bases, with 18 bases between the two germline ends. CDR3 sequence reads: CSAPLGGRGNEQFF. The DNA for the CDR3 is TGCAGTGCTCCGTTGGGGGGCCGGGGGAATGAGCAGTTCTTC.

This clonotype turned up a few times. The genes are TRBV19 and TRBJ2-3; no definite D call. V dropped 5 bases and J dropped 4 bases, with 13 bases sitting between them. From germline, CDR1 is LNHDA and CDR2 SQIVND (reference sequence). The CDR3 spans 14 residues. DNA of the CDR3: TGTGCCAGTAGTGTCCCCTGGTGGCCAGATACGCAGTATTTT. This translates into CASSVPWWPDTQYF.

This clonotype was counted many times. The gene calls are TRBV7-8 and TRBJ2-1; weak D call: TRBD2 (6 bases). The CDR3 sequence is 15 residues long. Trimming removed 2 bases at V and 3 bases at J, with 11 bases between. The germline V gene has CDR1 SGHVS and CDR2 FQNEAQ. The CDR3 sequence is CASSLIGGNYNEQFF. The DNA of the CDR3 is TGTGCCAGCAGCTTAATCGGGGGAAACTACAATGAGCAGTTCTTC.

The chain employs TRBV7-3 and TRBJ2-5, with D perhaps TRBD2 (6 bases). V lost 1 base and J lost 0, with 9 bases in between. This CDR3 spans 15 amino acids. Germline V CDR1 and CDR2: SGHTA, FQGTGA. CDR3 residues: CASSLNGGYQETQYF. CDR3 in DNA: TGTGCCAGCAGCTTAAATGGGGGGTACCAAGAGACCCAGTACTTC.

There are a few counts of this clonotype. The J gene is TRBJ1-4, the V gene TRBV24-1; D unresolved. Germline V gives CDR1 KGHDR, CDR2 SFDVKD. The length of the CDR3 is 16 residues. Deletions cut 9 bases from V and 4 bases from J, with 20 bases between. For the CDR3, the DNA is TGTGCCACCCCGGCGGGTATCGAGGGCCGTAATGAAAAACTGTTTTTT. Translating it yields CATPAGIEGRNEKLFF.

The chain recombines TRBV18 with TRBJ1-2; TRBD1 matches 8 bases. V was pared by 5 bases and J by 6 bases, with 14 bases of the junction left unmatched. Germline V gene sequence: CDR1 KGHSH, CDR2 LQKENI. The length of the CDR3 is 16 residues. CDR3 DNA sequence: TGTGCCAGCTCAGCATTGACAGGGGTGTACGAAGATGGCTACACCTTC. The encoded protein is CASSALTGVYEDGYTF.

This clonotype was seen ten or more times. CDR3 sequence: CASSQEAGGRGGRAQYF. The CDR3 DNA sequence: TGCGCCAGCAGCCAAGAGGCAGGGGGCAGGGGCGGGCGAGCTCAGTACTTC. The chain employs TRBV4-1 and TRBJ2-4; 8 bases align to TRBD1. The CDR3 is made up of 17 amino acids. The germline gives CDR1 MGHRA, CDR2 YSYEKL. J lost 12 bases, V lost 0 bases, and 16 bases had no gene match.

This clonotype was counted many times. V usage is TRBV7-9 and J usage is TRBJ2-3; 10 bases align to TRBD2. Germline values: CDR1 SEHNR, CDR2 FQNEAQ (reference sequence). This CDR3 contains 14 residues. V lost 5 bases, J lost 1 base, and 0 bases stayed unmatched. The CDR3 loop reads CASSTSGGTDTQYF. The DNA for the CDR3 is TGTGCCAGCAGCACTAGCGGGGGCACAGATACGCAGTATTTT.

This clonotype was counted a few times. V is TRBV5-1 and J is TRBJ2-3, with TRBD2 matching over 10 bases. CDR1 and CDR2 from the germline V gene are SGHRS and YFSETQ. CDR3 length: 17 amino acids. The J segment lost 2 bases and the V segment lost 0 bases, leaving 6 bases of the junction unmatched. CDR3 DNA: TGCGCCAGCAGCTTGGCTCCTAGCGGGGGATCCACAGATACGCAGTATTTT. This codes for CASSLAPSGGSTDTQYF.

This clonotype has just a few counts. The chain joins TRBV24-1 to TRBJ2-2, with 7 bases fitting TRBD1. The CDR3 spans 13 residues. Trimming took 10 bases from V and 3 from J; bases not matched to a gene: 4. Germline V gene lookup returns CDR1 KGHDR and CDR2 SFDVKD. The DNA of the CDR3 is TGTGCCACACGGGACAGATACACCGGGGAGCTGTTTTTT. Protein: CATRDRYTGELFF.

This clonotype was observed at least ten times. V and J are TRBV7-8 and TRBJ2-3; 14 bases agree with TRBD2. Germline V CDR1 and CDR2: SGHVS, FQNEAQ. The V segment lost 5 bases and the J segment 2 bases; nucleotides outside the gene matches: 6. The CDR3 is 17 residues long. In nucleotides, the CDR3 is TGTGCCAGCAGCCCGGGGACTAGCGGGGGACTCACAGATACGCAGTATTTT. Translation gives CASSPGTSGGLTDTQYF.

This clonotype was recorded at least ten times. This chain links TRBV6-1 with TRBJ2-3, with TRBD2 matching over 11 bases. The J segment lost 0 bases and the V segment lost 7 bases, leaving 9 bases of the junction unmatched. The germline V gene has CDR1 MNHNS and CDR2 SASEGT. The CDR3 has 17 residues. CDR3 DNA sequence: TGTGCCAGCACCCGAGAACTAGCGGGGGTTAGCACAGATACGCAGTATTTT. Its protein product is CASTRELAGVSTDTQYF.

The chain recombines TRBV20-1 with TRBJ2-7; tentative D call: TRBD2 (5 bases). The CDR3 covers 13 residues. V was trimmed by 4 bases and J by 3 bases, leaving 13 bases between them. CDR1 is DFQATT, CDR2 SNEGSKA, per germline (reference sequence). The CDR3 DNA is TGCAGTGCTATTTCCGGACTCCTCTACGAGCAGTACGTC. It translates to CSAISGLLYEQYV.

V usage is TRBV5-1 and J usage is TRBJ2-1, with TRBD1 matching 11 bases. The CDR3 loop spans 14 amino acids. The junction had 2 bases not matched to a gene; V was cut back by 3 bases and J by 6 bases. CDR1 and CDR2 from the germline V gene are SGHRS and YFSETQ. The CDR3: CASSSGTGGNEQFF. CDR3 in DNA: TGCGCCAGCAGCTCCGGGACAGGGGGCAATGAGCAGTTCTTC.

This clonotype was seen more than once but under ten times. This chain uses TRBV7-9 with TRBJ2-7; 8 nucleotides align to TRBD1. Trimming cost V 4 bases and J 3 bases; bases outside gene matches: 8. The CDR3 extends over 15 amino acids. Germline values: CDR1 SEHNR, CDR2 FQNEAQ (reference sequence). In DNA form, the CDR3 reads TGTGCCAGCAGCTCGACAGGGGTCCCCTTCTACGAGCAGTACGTC. Protein product: CASSSTGVPFYEQYV.

This clonotype was detected only a few times. The rearrangement joins TRBV10-3 to TRBJ2-3; no clear D gene. The CDR3 length is 13 residues. The V gene lost 5 bases and the J gene lost 1 base, with 7 bases spanning the gap. The germline gives CDR1 ENHRY, CDR2 SYGVKD. DNA of the CDR3: TGTGCCATCAGTCCTGTGGGCACAGATACGCAGTATTTT. This gives the protein CAISPVGTDTQYF.

In this sample, this clonotype turned up a few times. The rearrangement joins TRBV11-2 to TRBJ1-1, with D unresolved. The CDR3 sequence is 14 residues long. CDR1 and CDR2 from the germline V gene are SGHAT and FQNNGV. Trimming removed 3 bases from V and 5 bases from J, with 13 bases in between. The CDR3 loop is CASSFYSGGTEAFF. CDR3 nucleotide sequence: TGTGCCAGCAGCTTCTACTCTGGTGGGACTGAAGCTTTCTTT.

This chain connects TRBV3-1 to TRBJ2-3, with D perhaps TRBD2 (6 bases). Per germline, CDR1 LGHDT and CDR2 YNNKEL (reference sequence). The CDR3 totals 13 residues. The V and J ends lost 5 bases and 6 bases respectively, with 12 bases between them. CDR3: CASSGRGQDTQYF. CDR3 in DNA: TGTGCCAGCAGCGGGCGGGGTCAGGATACGCAGTATTTT.

The V gene is TRBV4-3, the J gene TRBJ1-5; D is perhaps TRBD1 (5 bases). With 3 bases removed from V and 7 bases from J, the gap between germline ends came to 16 bases. The germline gives CDR1 LGHNA, CDR2 YSLEER. The CDR3 covers 15 residues. Here the CDR3 reads CASSQQTGAGQPQHF. CDR3 sequence (DNA): TGCGCCAGCAGCCAGCAGACGGGTGCAGGGCAGCCCCAGCATTTT.

The rearrangement links TRBV6-5 to TRBJ1-2; 12 bases are a match to TRBD1. The V gene end was trimmed by 4 bases and the J gene end by 9 bases; junction bases not matched to a gene: 9. The CDR3 totals 15 residues. Germline loops: CDR1 MNHEY, CDR2 SVGAGI. CDR3 amino acids: CASSFRGTGGTSYTF. The CDR3 nucleotides are TGTGCCAGCAGTTTTCGAGGGACAGGGGGCACGAGCTACACCTTC.

Here the CDR3 DNA reads TGTGCCACCCGAGGGACAGGGGTAGGCTACACCTTC. Its translation: CATRGTGVGYTF. The V call is TRBV28, the J call TRBJ1-2; TRBD1 matches 10 bases. The CDR3 has 12 amino acids. The junction had 7 bases not matched to a gene; V was cut back by 10 bases and J by 8 bases. Germline values: CDR1 MDHEN, CDR2 SYDVKM.

Only a few counts were recorded for this clonotype. The chain combines TRBV20-1 with TRBJ2-5; TRBD2 aligns across 8 bases. Germline CDR1 is DFQATT and CDR2 is SNEGSKA (reference sequence). After removal of 4 bases from V and 5 bases from J, the junction contained 9 bases not matched to a gene. This CDR3 spans 14 amino acids. The CDR3 here is CSANKPGGVETQYF. The CDR3 region has the DNA TGCAGTGCTAATAAACCCGGGGGGGTGGAGACCCAGTACTTC.

The table lists this clonotype with a count of one. V is TRBV19 and J is TRBJ1-1; perhaps TRBD1 as D (6 bases). The CDR3 consists of 15 residues. Trimming took off 6 bases at V and 0 bases at J, with 14 bases between the two ends. Germline CDR1 LNHDA, CDR2 SQIVND (reference sequence). The CDR3 DNA sequence: TGTGCCAGTAGAGACCTCAGGGGAATGAACACTGAAGCTTTCTTT. Protein sequence: CASRDLRGMNTEAFF. The full variable domain, with the rest looked up from reference TRBV19 and TRBJ1-1, is DGGITQSPKYLFRKEGQNVTLSCEQNLNHDAMYWYRQDPGQGLRLIYYSQIVNDFQKGDIAEGYSVSREKKESFPLTVTSAQKNPTAFYLCASRDLRGMNTEAFFGQGTRLTVV.

This clonotype was observed at least ten times. This chain connects TRBV5-1 to TRBJ2-3, with D unresolved. The V gene lost 0 bases and the J gene lost 6 bases, with 5 bases spanning the gap. Germline V gene sequence: CDR1 SGHRS, CDR2 YFSETQ. The CDR3 has 12 residues. CDR3 amino acids: CASSLGEDTQYF. CDR3 nucleotides: TGCGCCAGCAGCTTGGGCGAGGATACGCAGTATTTT.

The table lists this clonotype with a few counts. Written as DNA, the CDR3 is TGCGCCAGCAGGCTAGCGGTAGGGACAGATACGCAGTATTTT. Amino acid sequence: CASRLAVGTDTQYF. This sequence joins TRBV4-1 and TRBJ2-3, with 7 nucleotides matching TRBD2. The germline CDR1 and CDR2 sequences are MGHRA and YSYEKL. V dropped 6 bases and J dropped 3; count of bases not matched to a gene: 6. The CDR3 loop spans 14 amino acids.

The V gene is TRBV20-1, the J gene TRBJ2-7, with D possibly TRBD1 on 6 matching bases. V lost 6 bases and J lost 0, with 15 bases in between. The CDR3 spans 14 residues. In germline, CDR1 is DFQATT, CDR2 SNEGSKA (reference sequence). The CDR3 nucleotides read TGCAGTGCCGCTGGACAGCCTCACTCCTACGAGCAGTACTTC. Amino acids: CSAAGQPHSYEQYF.

This clonotype turned up a few times. V usage is TRBV12-3 or TRBV12-4 and J usage is TRBJ1-1; D not certain. The CDR3 contains 13 residues. Trimming cost V 7 bases and J 9 bases, with 18 bases left between them. As DNA, the CDR3 is TGTGCCAGCACTCCCATCCGGTCACGAAAAGCTTTCTTT. Translation gives CASTPIRSRKAFF.